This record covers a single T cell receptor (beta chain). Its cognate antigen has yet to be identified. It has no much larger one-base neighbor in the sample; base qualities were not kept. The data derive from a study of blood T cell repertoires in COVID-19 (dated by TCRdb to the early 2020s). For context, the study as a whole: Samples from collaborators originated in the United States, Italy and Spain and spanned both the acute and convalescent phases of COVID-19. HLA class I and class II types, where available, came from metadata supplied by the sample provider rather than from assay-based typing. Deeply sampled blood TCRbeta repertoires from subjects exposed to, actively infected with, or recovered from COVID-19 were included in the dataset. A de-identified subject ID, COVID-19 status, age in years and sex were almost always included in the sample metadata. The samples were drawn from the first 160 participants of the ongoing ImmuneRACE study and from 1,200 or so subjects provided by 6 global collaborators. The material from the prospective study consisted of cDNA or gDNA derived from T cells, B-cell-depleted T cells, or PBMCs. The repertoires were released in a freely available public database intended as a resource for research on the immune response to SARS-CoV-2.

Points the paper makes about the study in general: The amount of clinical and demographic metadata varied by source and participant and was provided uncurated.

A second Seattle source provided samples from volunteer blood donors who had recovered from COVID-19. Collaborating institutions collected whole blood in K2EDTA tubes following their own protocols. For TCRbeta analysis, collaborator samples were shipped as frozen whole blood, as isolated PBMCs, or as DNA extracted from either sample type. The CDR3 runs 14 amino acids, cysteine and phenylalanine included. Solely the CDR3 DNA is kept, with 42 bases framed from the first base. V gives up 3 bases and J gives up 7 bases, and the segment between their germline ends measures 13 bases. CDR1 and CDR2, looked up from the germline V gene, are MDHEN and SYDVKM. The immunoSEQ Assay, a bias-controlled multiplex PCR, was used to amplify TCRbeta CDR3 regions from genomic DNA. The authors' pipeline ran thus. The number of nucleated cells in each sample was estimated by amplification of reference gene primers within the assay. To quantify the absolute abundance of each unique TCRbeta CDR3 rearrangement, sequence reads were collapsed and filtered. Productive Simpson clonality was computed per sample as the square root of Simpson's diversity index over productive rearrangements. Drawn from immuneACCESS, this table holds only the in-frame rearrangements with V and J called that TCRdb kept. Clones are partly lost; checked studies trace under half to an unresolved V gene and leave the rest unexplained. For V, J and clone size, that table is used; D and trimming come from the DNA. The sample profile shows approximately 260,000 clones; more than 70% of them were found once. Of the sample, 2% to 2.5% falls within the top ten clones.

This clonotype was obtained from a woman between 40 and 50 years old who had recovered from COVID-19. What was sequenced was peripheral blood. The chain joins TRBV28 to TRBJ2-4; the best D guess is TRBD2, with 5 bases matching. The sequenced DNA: TGTGCCAGCAGTTTTACGGGGTTGCGGAACATTCAGTACTTC. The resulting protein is CASSFTGLRNIQYF.